This T cell receptor beta chain appears in the sequencing data of a study of prognosis after radiotherapy for stage I lung cancer. Amplification of the TCR beta CDR3 (from genomic DNA) was done by two-round multiplex PCR. Primers were specific to each TRBV and TRBJ gene in first-round PCR. Using its own MiXCR run on the multiplex PCR reads, TCRdb lists one record per CDR3 protein. The sample lists 15,000 to 20,000 distinct CDR3 sequences, about 44% occurring once. This clonotype was picked up many times. Peripheral blood was collected in volumes of six milliliters at each of two time points. The CDR3 runs to 13 residues. The germline V gene has CDR1 DFQATT and CDR2 SNEGSKA (reference sequence).

This clonotype was sampled from a donor aged 50 or older with non-small cell lung cancer. V usage is TRBV20-1 and J usage is TRBJ2-5, with TRBD2 as a possible D gene (5 bases). This material consisted of PBMCs, taken before or after stereotactic body radiation therapy (not recorded which). The CDR3 DNA sequence: TGCAGCGGGGAGAAGGACCGGGAAGAGACCCAGTACTTC. Translation: CSGEKDREETQYF.